This TCR beta chain was sequenced during a study of OX40 agonist ivuxolimab in advanced cancers. Study at large: It was permissible to have had prior anti-PD-1, anti-PD-L1 or anti-CTLA-4 therapy, and about 40% had some.

TCRdb's copy holds only in-frame clones and misses some; the assay was immunoSEQ multiplex PCR. Of roughly 50,000 clones listed, 60% to 80% are singletons. Remarks on this clone: Its antigen is unidentified.

Study outcomes and limitations: Some patients without response likewise showed low normalized clonal expansion. CD4+ and CD8+ blood T cells expanded clonally by week 6 at 0.1 to 3.0 mg/kg.

The germline gives CDR1 LNHDA, CDR2 SQIVND (reference sequence). The CDR3 runs to 13 residues. Losses at the gene ends were 6 bases for V and 11 bases for J; bases not matched to a gene: 7. The material sequenced was CD4+ or CD8+ T cells sorted from blood, taken in a trial of the OX40 agonist ivuxolimab. J is TRBJ2-7 and V is TRBV19; 13 nucleotides align to TRBD2. This clonotype was obtained from an adult with an advanced solid tumor such as melanoma, head and neck, liver or kidney cancer. This CDR3 is CASSPLTSGRKYF. CDR3 nucleotide sequence: TGTGCCAGTAGCCCCCTGACTAGCGGGAGGAAGTACTTC. Complete variable domain (other parts from reference TRBV19 and TRBJ2-7): DGGITQSPKYLFRKEGQNVTLSCEQNLNHDAMYWYRQDPGQGLRLIYYSQIVNDFQKGDIAEGYSVSREKKESFPLTVTSAQKNPTAFYLCASSPLTSGRKYFGPGTRLTVT.